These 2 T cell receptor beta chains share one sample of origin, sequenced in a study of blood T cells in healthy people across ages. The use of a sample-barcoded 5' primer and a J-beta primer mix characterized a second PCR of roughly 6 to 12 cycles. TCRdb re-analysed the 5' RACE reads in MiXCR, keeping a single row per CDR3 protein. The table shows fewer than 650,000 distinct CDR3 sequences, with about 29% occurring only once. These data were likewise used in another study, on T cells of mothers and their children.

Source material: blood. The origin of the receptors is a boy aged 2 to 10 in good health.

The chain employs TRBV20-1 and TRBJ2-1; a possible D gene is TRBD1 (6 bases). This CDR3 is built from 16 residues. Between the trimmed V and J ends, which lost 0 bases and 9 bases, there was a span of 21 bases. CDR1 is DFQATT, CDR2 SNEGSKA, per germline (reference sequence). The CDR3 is CSARDYRSGDVGEQFF. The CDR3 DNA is TGCAGTGCTAGAGATTACCGATCAGGGGACGTCGGTGAGCAGTTCTTC.

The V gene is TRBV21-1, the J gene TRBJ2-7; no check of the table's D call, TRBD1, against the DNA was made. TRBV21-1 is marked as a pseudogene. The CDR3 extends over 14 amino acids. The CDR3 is CASSRDRGRCEQYF. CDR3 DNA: TGTGCCAGCAGCAGGGACAGGGGGCGCTGCGAGCAGTACTTC.